This entry features one T cell receptor beta chain sequence. The antigen remains undetermined. The method was immunoSEQ multiplex PCR; TCRdb's version includes in-frame clones alone and lacks a portion of them. Counted here are about 97,000 clones, about 88% occurring once; the ten biggest clones make up less than 3.5%. The entry originates in a study of T cell responses to AZD1222 COVID-19 vaccine. Study context: Pooling of second doses given at about 4 or about 12 weeks was done.

The study's findings and limits: Receipt of two AZD1222 doses was followed by a rise in Spike-specific TCR breadth and depth. Among the donors, most were white British and more were female, and clonal diversity was possibly underestimated.

The sample consisted of peripheral blood, taken on day 0 of AZD1222 vaccination. The sequence was collected from an adult in good health.

CDR3 loop: CASSSTYGQAGGYTF. Here the CDR3 DNA reads TGTGCCAGCAGCTCGACCTACGGACAGGCCGGTGGCTACACCTTC. The gene calls are TRBV7-2 and TRBJ1-2, with 7 nucleotides matching TRBD1. The CDR3 totals 15 residues. Germline V lookup: CDR1 SGHTA, CDR2 FQGNSA. The V and J ends lost 4 bases and 7 bases, in that order; junction bases with no gene match: 12.